This entry lists 29 T cell receptor beta chains sequenced from one sample in a study of blood T cell repertoires in COVID-19. Assay used: immunoSEQ multiplex PCR; TCRdb lists only in-frame clones, some missing. The table shows around 200,000 clones, with around 83% occurring only once. The sequencing input was peripheral blood. The receptor set was obtained from a woman of 80 years or more with acute or convalescent COVID-19.

The chain employs TRBV28 and TRBJ2-5, with TRBD2 identical over 10 bases. CDR3 length: 14 amino acids. Trimming removed 3 bases from V and 5 bases from J; junction bases left unmatched: 3. The germline V gene has CDR1 MDHEN and CDR2 SYDVKM. CDR3 in DNA: TGTGCCAGCAGTTTCTCTAGCGGGAGTGAGACCCAGTACTTC. Amino acid sequence: CASSFSSGSETQYF.

A single count supports this clone. V is TRBV9 and J is TRBJ2-3, with 10 bases identical to TRBD2. Germline CDR1 SGDLS, CDR2 YYNGEE. The CDR3 has 18 amino acids. With V trimmed by 1 base and J by 4 bases, 12 bases remained unmatched. The CDR3 loop reads CASSVNPPSGRAADTQYF. CDR3 DNA sequence: TGTGCCAGCAGCGTAAACCCCCCAAGCGGGAGGGCGGCAGATACGCAGTATTTT.

This clone was found once. This chain connects TRBV6-2 or TRBV6-3 to TRBJ2-6, with D unclear. The CDR3 covers 11 residues. The V end was cut by 4 bases, the J end by 12 bases, with 7 bases between. Per germline, CDR1 MNHEY and CDR2 SVGEGT. The CDR3 loop is CASSSTSVLTF. The CDR3 coding sequence is TGTGCCAGCAGTTCCACGAGCGTCCTGACTTTC.

CDR3 sequence (DNA): TGTGCCAGCAGCTTGGGATCGCGGGAGGGCCCCGAGCAGTACTTC. Translating it yields CASSLGSREGPEQYF. V gene TRBV5-4 combines with J gene TRBJ2-7, with TRBD2 identical over 9 bases. Unmatched junction bases numbered 7, after V lost 0 bases and J lost 6 bases. CDR1 and CDR2 (germline): SGHNT, YYREEE (reference sequence). This CDR3 spans 15 amino acids.

The chain is built from TRBV6-5 and TRBJ1-1; the match to TRBD1 covers 7 bases. Germline CDR1 and CDR2: MNHEY and SVGAGI. The CDR3 is 15 amino acids. With V trimmed by 10 bases and J by 0 bases, 11 bases remained unmatched. CDR3 sequence (DNA): TGTGCCACAAGGGACAGAGCTTTCATGAACACTGAAGCTTTCTTT. The encoded protein is CATRDRAFMNTEAFF.

V usage is TRBV7-2 and J usage is TRBJ1-4, with D hard to call. The V and J ends lost 7 bases and 0 bases respectively, with 12 bases between them. The V gene's germline CDR1 is SGHTA and CDR2 FQGNSA. The CDR3 is 15 residues long. The CDR3 DNA is TGTGCCAGCACGCCCGAACAAGCAACTAATGAAAAACTGTTTTTT. This encodes CASTPEQATNEKLFF.

V is TRBV18 and J is TRBJ1-1; D gene unclear. The germline V and J ends were trimmed by 3 bases and 1 base, with 12 bases remaining between them. CDR1 and CDR2 (germline): KGHSH, LQKENI. This CDR3 has 15 residues. CDR3 sequence reads: CASSPLHEANTEAFF. The CDR3 DNA reads TGTGCCAGCTCACCTCTTCATGAGGCGAACACTGAAGCTTTCTTT. Combining the CDR3 with reference TRBV18 and TRBJ1-1 gives the whole variable domain NAGVMQNPRHLVRRRGQEARLRCSPMKGHSHVYWYRQLPEEGLKFMVYLQKENIIDESGMPKERFSAEFPKEGPSILRIQQVVRGDSAAYFCASSPLHEANTEAFFGQGTRLTVV.

V usage is TRBV6-6 and J usage is TRBJ1-1, with D perhaps matching TRBD1 (6 bases). V was shortened by 6 bases and J by 1 base, with 12 bases between the two germline ends. Germline V gives CDR1 MNHNY, CDR2 SVGAGI (reference sequence). The CDR3 sequence is 14 residues long. The CDR3 coding sequence is TGTGCCAGCAGCCTAGGACAGAGGAACACTGAAGCTTTCTTT. Its translation is CASSLGQRNTEAFF.

In this sample, this clone turned up a few times. The chain couples TRBV2 to TRBJ2-1; TRBD2 agrees at 9 bases. Germline V gene lookup returns CDR1 SNHLY and CDR2 FYNNEI. This CDR3 region has 15 residues. Germline trimming cut 7 bases from V and 3 bases from J; bases unmatched to any gene: 7. The CDR3 sequence is CASNRGRVVYNEQFF. The CDR3 region has the DNA TGTGCCAGCAACCGCGGGAGGGTTGTCTACAATGAGCAGTTCTTC.

This chain links TRBV27 with TRBJ1-5, with TRBD1 matching over 7 bases. Germline V lookup: CDR1 MNHEY, CDR2 SMNVEV (reference sequence). CDR3 size: 15 residues. V dropped 0 bases and J dropped 4; count of bases not matched to a gene: 3. CDR3 in DNA: TGTGCCAGCAGTTTATCGACAGGGTTGAATCAGCCCCAGCATTTT. This gives the protein CASSLSTGLNQPQHF.

The chain recombines TRBV19 with TRBJ1-3; TRBD1 agrees at 8 bases. V shed 4 bases, J shed 4 bases, and the junction held 0 bases outside the gene matches. Germline V CDR1 and CDR2: LNHDA, SQIVND (reference sequence). The CDR3 has 13 residues. This CDR3 is CASSRDRGNTIYF. DNA for the CDR3: TGTGCCAGTAGTAGGGACAGGGGAAACACCATATATTTT.

The V and J genes are TRBV2 and TRBJ1-3; unclear D gene. Per germline, CDR1 SNHLY and CDR2 FYNNEI. The V gene lost 6 bases and the J gene lost 4 bases, with 4 bases spanning the gap. CDR3 size: 11 residues. Here the CDR3 reads CASRLGNTIYF. DNA for the CDR3: TGTGCCAGCAGATTAGGAAACACCATATATTTT. The full variable domain, in which reference TRBV2 and TRBJ1-3 provide the parts outside the CDR3, is EPEVTQTPSHQVTQMGQEVILRCVPISNHLYFYWYRQILGQKVEFLVSFYNNEISEKSEIFDDQFSVERPDGSNFTLKIRSTKLEDSAMYFCASRLGNTIYFGEGSWLTVV.

The chain links TRBV6-2 or TRBV6-3 to TRBJ2-1; D might be TRBD2 (5 bases). CDR3 length: 14 amino acids. Germline V gene data show CDR1 as MNHEY and CDR2 as SVGEGT. Trimming removed 5 bases at V and 9 bases at J, with 17 bases between. The CDR3 here is CASSRGSGSGEQFF. In DNA form, the CDR3 reads TGTGCCAGCAGTAGAGGGTCCGGGTCCGGTGAGCAGTTCTTC.

This rearrangement joins TRBV12-3 or TRBV12-4 to TRBJ1-5; D not certain. Trimming shortened V by 4 bases and J by 6 bases, and 10 bases separated the two germline ends. This CDR3 region has 13 residues. CDR3 residues: CASSSLEAQPQHF. In DNA form, the CDR3 reads TGTGCCAGCAGTTCCCTAGAGGCTCAGCCCCAGCATTTT.

This clone was counted once. The V call is TRBV6-5, the J call TRBJ2-2; D perhaps matches TRBD1 (6 bases). Germline V gene sequence: CDR1 MNHEY, CDR2 SVGAGI. The CDR3 totals 15 residues. Trimming took off 6 bases at V and 2 bases at J, with 13 bases between the two ends. The CDR3 here is CASSTGRSNTGELFF. CDR3 DNA sequence: TGTGCCAGCAGCACAGGGCGTAGTAACACCGGGGAGCTGTTTTTT.

This clone is a singleton in its sample. This sequence joins TRBV7-9 and TRBJ1-1, with a possible D match to TRBD1 (5 bases). The CDR3 has 14 residues. V lost 1 base and J 2 bases, leaving 8 bases between the germline ends. From germline, CDR1 is SEHNR and CDR2 FQNEAQ (reference sequence). Written as DNA, the CDR3 is TGTGCCAGCAGCTTAGTTACAGGTAACACTGAAGCTTTCTTT. It codes for CASSLVTGNTEAFF.

The chain has TRBV19 and TRBJ1-5; weak D call: TRBD1 (6 bases). Germline V lookup: CDR1 LNHDA, CDR2 SQIVND (reference sequence). The CDR3 is 13 residues long. Trimming removed 0 bases at V and 6 bases at J, with 6 bases between. In DNA, the CDR3 is TGTGCCAGTAGTATAGACAGGGGTCAGCCCCAGCATTTT. This translates into CASSIDRGQPQHF.

V gene TRBV11-1 combines with J gene TRBJ2-5; D not resolved. The CDR3 covers 13 residues. CDR1 and CDR2 (germline): SGHAT, FQDESV (reference sequence). The V and J ends lost 3 bases and 1 base respectively, with 6 bases between them. The CDR3 sequence is CASSFTVQETQYF. CDR3 DNA sequence: TGTGCCAGCAGCTTCACGGTCCAAGAGACCCAGTACTTC.

A remark on this clone: In the same sample, other DNA sequences code for this CDR3. The CDR3 region is CASSWGDTEAFF. CDR3 in DNA: TGCGCCAGCAGCTGGGGAGACACTGAAGCTTTCTTT. The V call is TRBV5-1, the J call TRBJ1-1; D is uncertain. CDR3 length: 12 amino acids. V lost 3 bases and J 3 bases, leaving 6 bases between the germline ends. Germline CDR1 and CDR2: SGHRS and YFSETQ.

The rearrangement uses TRBV5-1 and TRBJ2-1, with 8 bases that match TRBD2. The CDR3 is made up of 19 amino acids. Trimming cost V 0 bases and J 7 bases; bases outside gene matches: 18. The germline V gene encodes CDR1 SGHRS and CDR2 YFSETQ. CDR3 sequence (DNA): TGCGCCAGCAGCTTGGCTATTACTAGCGGCGAATCGTCCATAAATGAGCAGTTCTTC. This sequence encodes CASSLAITSGESSINEQFF. The full variable domain, in which reference TRBV5-1 and TRBJ2-1 provide the parts outside the CDR3, is KAGVTQTPRYLIKTRGQQVTLSCSPISGHRSVSWYQQTPGQGLQFLFEYFSETQRNKGNFPGRFSGRQFSNSRSEMNVSTLELGDSALYLCASSLAITSGESSINEQFFGPGTRLTVL.

J is TRBJ2-3 and V is TRBV5-1; 7 bases are shared with TRBD1. Looked up from germline, CDR1 is SGHRS and CDR2 is YFSETQ. V shed 2 bases and J 6 bases; nucleotides not matched to a gene: 6. CDR3 length equals 14 residues. CDR3 in amino acids: CASSLGGATDTQYF. The CDR3 DNA follows: TGCGCCAGCAGCTTAGGGGGCGCAACGGATACGCAGTATTTT.

The rearrangement uses TRBV28 and TRBJ2-5; 12 positions match TRBD2. The CDR3 spans 17 residues. The J segment lost 5 bases and the V segment lost 4 bases, leaving 11 bases of the junction unmatched. The germline gives CDR1 MDHEN, CDR2 SYDVKM. Written as DNA, the CDR3 is TGTGCCAGCAGTTACGTCCGACTAGCGGGAGAGGGGGAGACCCAGTACTTC. Amino acid sequence: CASSYVRLAGEGETQYF.

CDR3 loop: CASSEGQYGYTF. In DNA form, the CDR3 reads TGTGCCAGCAGTGAAGGACAGTACGGCTACACCTTC. V gene TRBV6-1 combines with J gene TRBJ1-2, with D maybe TRBD1 (5 bases). CDR1 is MNHNS, CDR2 SASEGT, per germline. The CDR3 is 12 amino acids. The ends were cut back, 1 base at V and 8 bases at J, with 8 bases in the middle.

The CDR3 protein is CASSAKSDTEAFF. CDR3 DNA sequence: TGTGCCAGCTCCGCTAAGTCGGACACTGAAGCTTTCTTT. The chain uses TRBV18 and TRBJ1-1; D not resolved. The CDR3 has 13 amino acids. In germline, CDR1 is KGHSH, CDR2 LQKENI. V lost 6 bases and J 3 bases, leaving 11 bases between the germline ends.

The chain uses TRBV7-3 and TRBJ1-6; D is undetermined. The CDR3 is 17 residues long. V lost 2 bases and J lost 0, with 11 bases in between. CDR1 and CDR2 (germline): SGHTA, FQGTGA. DNA of the CDR3: TGTGCCAGCAGCTTAGGAGGGCAGAGCTCCTATAATTCACCCCTCCACTTT. It codes for CASSLGGQSSYNSPLHF.

The chain combines TRBV6-1 with TRBJ2-3; 8 nucleotides align to TRBD1. The CDR3 has 16 residues. Trimming took 4 bases from V and 8 from J; bases not matched to a gene: 14. Per germline, CDR1 MNHNS and CDR2 SASEGT. The CDR3 DNA sequence: TGTGCCAGCAGTGTGGGACAGGAAAGTGGTTGGCGTACGCAGTATTTT. Translating gives CASSVGQESGWRTQYF.

The rearrangement links TRBV5-5 to TRBJ1-2, with D unclear. Germline lookup yields CDR1 SGHKS and CDR2 YYEKEE (reference sequence). CDR3 length: 12 amino acids. V gave up 1 base and J gave up 8 bases, with 9 bases separating them. CDR3 sequence reads: CASSLSAGGYTF. The DNA of the CDR3 is TGTGCCAGCAGCTTGTCGGCCGGGGGCTACACCTTC.

The chain carries TRBV30 and TRBJ2-2, with D possibly TRBD1 on 6 matching bases. The ends were cut back, 3 bases at V and 6 bases at J, with 17 bases in the middle. This CDR3 comprises 15 residues. Germline CDR1 and CDR2: GTSNPN and SVGIG (reference sequence). The CDR3 protein is CAWRERGGAAGELFF. In nucleotides, the CDR3 is TGTGCCTGGAGGGAAAGAGGGGGAGCGGCCGGGGAGCTGTTTTTT.

V and J are TRBV7-9 and TRBJ1-4, with a weak D call TRBD1 (6 bases). Trimming took 4 bases from V and 8 from J, leaving 11 bases between them. Germline lookup yields CDR1 SEHNR and CDR2 FQNEAQ (reference sequence). The CDR3 runs to 13 residues. CDR3 sequence reads: CASSSGVLEKLFF. The CDR3 region has the DNA TGTGCCAGCAGCTCAGGGGTTTTGGAAAAACTGTTTTTT. Supplemented by reference TRBV7-9 and TRBJ1-4, the full variable domain reads DTGVSQNPRHKITKRGQNVTFRCDPISEHNRLYWYRQTLGQGPEFLTYFQNEAQLEKSRLLSDRFSAERPKGSFSTLEIQRTEQGDSAMYLCASSSGVLEKLFFGSGTQLSVL.